Below, 2 T cell receptor beta chains from the same sample are listed, as sequenced in a study of T cell responses to AZD1222 COVID-19 vaccine. Produced via immunoSEQ multiplex PCR; TCRdb's table is partial and in-frame only. This table holds about 190,000 clones, 80% to 90% found once. The material sequenced was peripheral blood, taken on day 0 of MenACWY control vaccination. The receptor source for this set is an adult in good health.

CDR3 sequence reads: CASSKGTVNEQFF. The CDR3 bases are TGTGCCAGCAGCAAAGGGACAGTGAATGAGCAGTTCTTC. The chain employs TRBV7-2 and TRBJ2-1, with 7 bases that match TRBD1. Germline CDR1 SGHTA, CDR2 FQGNSA. The ends lost 5 bases at V and 7 bases at J; junction bases unmatched: 5. The CDR3 contains 13 residues.

Of note for this clone: The sample has other DNA sequences that encode this CDR3 too. The CDR3 sequence is CASSLLSSYNSPLHF. DNA for the CDR3: TGTGCCAGCAGTTTACTTAGTTCCTATAATTCACCCCTCCACTTT. The gene calls are TRBV28 and TRBJ1-6; D is unclear. Germline values: CDR1 MDHEN, CDR2 SYDVKM. Trimming took 2 bases from V and 1 from J, leaving 6 bases between them. The CDR3 has 15 residues. Variable domain in full (rest from reference TRBV28 and TRBJ1-6): DVKVTQSSRYLVKRTGEKVFLECVQDMDHENMFWYRQDPGLGLRLIYFSYDVKMKEKGDIPEGYSVSREKKERFSLILESASTNQTSMYLCASSLLSSYNSPLHFGNGTRLTVT.